Each of the 32 T cell receptor beta chains below was sequenced from the same sample in a study of blood T cells in healthy people across ages. The authors ran a second PCR of roughly 7 to 11 cycles using a sample-barcoded 5' primer and a J-beta primer mix. In TCRdb, the 5' RACE reads were re-called with MiXCR into one record per CDR3 protein. The sample yields about 1,000,000 distinct CDR3 sequences, under 45% seen once. Sequencing input: blood. The receptors originated from a woman aged 55-69 years in good health.

The chain employs TRBV5-1 and TRBJ2-2; 11 nucleotides align to TRBD2. J was trimmed by 2 bases and V by 3 bases; bases with no gene match: 3. The CDR3 sequence is 16 residues long. CDR1 and CDR2 (germline): SGHRS, YFSETQ. The CDR3 nucleotides read TGCGCCAGCAGCTGGGGACTAGCGGATAACACCGGGGAGCTGTTTTTT. Its protein is CASSWGLADNTGELFF.

In its sample, this clonotype was seen a few times. This chain joins TRBV12-3 or TRBV12-4 and TRBJ2-6; no clear D. V lost 7 bases and J 1 base, leaving 11 bases between the germline ends. There are 15 residues in the CDR3. The CDR3 DNA reads as TGTGCCAGCACCCTTGGTAGTTCTGGGGCCAACGTCCTGACTTTC. Its protein product is CASTLGSSGANVLTF.

This clonotype has just a few counts. The rearrangement links TRBV18 to TRBJ2-4; possible D gene TRBD1, 6 bases. The J call may be mistaken, given a closer DNA end match to TRBJ2-5. The germline CDR1 and CDR2 sequences are KGHSH and LQKENI. This CDR3 is 17 amino acids long. CDR3 sequence reads: CASSPTGTGAKRETQYF. The CDR3 coding sequence is TGTGCCAGCTCACCAACAGGGACCGGGGCAAAGCGGGAGACCCAGTACTTC.

The chain joins TRBV7-2 to TRBJ2-1; 10 bases fit TRBD2. CDR1 SGHTA and CDR2 FQGNSA come from the germline V gene. Trimming at V came to 5 bases and at J to 4 bases, leaving 8 bases not matched to a gene. CDR3 size: 16 residues. In nucleotides, the CDR3 is TGTGCCAGCAGCCGCGAACTAGCGGGATATTACAATGAGCAGTTCTTC. This gives the protein CASSRELAGYYNEQFF. Complete variable domain (other parts from reference TRBV7-2 and TRBJ2-1): GAGVSQSPSNKVTEKGKDVELRCDPISGHTALYWYRQSLGQGLEFLIYFQGNSAPDKSGLPSDRFSAERTGGSVSTLTIQRTQQEDSAVYLCASSRELAGYYNEQFFGPGTRLTVL.

This clonotype was counted once. The CDR3 DNA follows: TGTGCCAGCAGTCCCCAGACAGTGAACACTGAAGCTTTCTTT. It codes for CASSPQTVNTEAFF. The chain is built from TRBV12-3 or TRBV12-4 and TRBJ1-1, with D perhaps TRBD1 (5 bases). The CDR3 has 14 amino acids. V dropped 5 bases and J dropped 0 bases, with 10 bases sitting between them.

This clonotype was observed a few times. The chain recombines TRBV6-1 with TRBJ2-7; 7 bases fit TRBD2. The trim removed 1 base at V and 2 bases at J, leaving 5 bases unmatched. The CDR3 is 15 amino acids. Per the germline V gene, CDR1 is MNHNS and CDR2 is SASEGT. In DNA form, the CDR3 reads TGTGCCAGCAGTGAAGTGGGGAGGGGTGCCTACGAGCAGTACTTC. This translates into CASSEVGRGAYEQYF.

This clonotype was detected ten times or more. V and J are TRBV20-1 and TRBJ2-5; the D gene is possibly TRBD2 (5 bases). This CDR3 contains 12 residues. With 6 bases removed from V and 13 bases from J, the gap between germline ends came to 21 bases. Per germline, CDR1 DFQATT and CDR2 SNEGSKA (reference sequence). This CDR3 is CSAQSQAEKRYF. The CDR3 DNA reads TGCAGTGCACAGAGTCAAGCGGAAAAGCGGTACTTC.

V usage is TRBV28 and J usage is TRBJ2-2; 11 bases agree with TRBD2. The germline V gene has CDR1 MDHEN and CDR2 SYDVKM. This CDR3 spans 19 amino acids. V lost 3 bases, J lost 1 base, and 10 bases stayed unmatched. For the CDR3, the DNA is TGTGCCAGCAGTTTTCTTCAACTAGCGGGAGCGGAGAACACCGGGGAGCTGTTTTTT. Protein product: CASSFLQLAGAENTGELFF.

The chain's CDR3 is CASSPSLQGSSTEAFF. Written as DNA, the CDR3 is TGTGCCAGCTCACCATCTTTGCAGGGAAGTTCCACTGAAGCTTTCTTT. The chain couples TRBV18 to TRBJ1-1; weak D call: TRBD1 (5 bases). V was cut by 2 bases and J by 4 bases, with 17 bases left in between. CDR1 is KGHSH and CDR2 is LQKENI in the germline V gene. The CDR3 loop spans 16 amino acids. The variable domain in full, completed from reference TRBV18 and TRBJ1-1, reads NAGVMQNPRHLVRRRGQEARLRCSPMKGHSHVYWYRQLPEEGLKFMVYLQKENIIDESGMPKERFSAEFPKEGPSILRIQQVVRGDSAAYFCASSPSLQGSSTEAFFGQGTRLTVV.

V is TRBV27 and J is TRBJ2-7, with TRBD1 identical over 9 bases. CDR3 length: 15 residues. Germline CDR1 MNHEY, CDR2 SMNVEV (reference sequence). V lost 4 bases to trimming and J lost 3 bases; unmatched junction nucleotides: 7. The CDR3 DNA reads TGTGCCAGCAGTTGGGGACAGGGCCGCTTCTACGAGCAGTACTTC. It specifies CASSWGQGRFYEQYF.

Remarks on this clonotype: This could be a read error, since a much larger clone is one nucleotide away. This chain links TRBV15 with TRBJ2-7; perhaps TRBD1 as D (5 bases). Germline loops: CDR1 LNHNV, CDR2 YYDKDF (reference sequence). CDR3 length: 14 amino acids. CDR3 residues: CVTSRETVSYEQYF. CDR3 in DNA: TGTGTCACCAGCAGAGAGACAGTCTCCTACGAGCAGTACTTC.

This clonotype was picked up a small number of times. The V gene is TRBV7-9, the J gene TRBJ2-1; D is ambiguous. Per germline, CDR1 SEHNR and CDR2 FQNEAQ (reference sequence). This CDR3 is built from 14 residues. V was cut by 1 base and J by 5 bases, with 9 bases left in between. The CDR3 spells CASSLGAVDNEQFF. The CDR3 bases are TGTGCCAGCAGCTTAGGCGCTGTCGACAATGAGCAGTTCTTC.

The chain has TRBV5-1 and TRBJ1-2; D remains unclear. Germline V gives CDR1 SGHRS, CDR2 YFSETQ. V was shortened by 0 bases and J by 2 bases, with 14 bases between the two germline ends. This CDR3 is 16 amino acids long. The CDR3 DNA reads as TGCGCCAGCAGCTTGGAGTTGGGAGCTGCAAACTATGGCTACACCTTC. It specifies CASSLELGAANYGYTF.

The V and J genes are TRBV3-1 and TRBJ1-6; the D gene is possibly TRBD1 (5 bases). Trimming removed 2 bases at V and 10 bases at J, with 15 bases between. CDR1 is LGHDT, CDR2 YNNKEL, per germline (reference sequence). This CDR3 has 15 residues. The CDR3 region is CASSQQGRLESPLHF. CDR3 nucleotide sequence: TGTGCCAGCAGCCAACAGGGACGGCTGGAATCACCCCTCCACTTT.

This clonotype was observed a handful of times. J is TRBJ1-6 and V is TRBV6-2 or TRBV6-3; 9 nucleotides align to TRBD1. From germline, CDR1 is MNHEY and CDR2 SVGEGT. V lost 5 bases, J lost 7 bases, and 3 bases stayed unmatched. This CDR3 contains 14 residues. CDR3 residues: CASSRDRANSPLHF. In DNA form, the CDR3 reads TGTGCCAGCAGTCGGGACAGGGCCAATTCACCCCTCCACTTT.

This clonotype occurred a few times. The chain recombines TRBV7-9 with TRBJ2-1, with 12 positions matching TRBD2. The CDR3 spans 16 residues. V gave up 4 bases and J gave up 7 bases; unmatched junction bases: 8. Germline CDR1 and CDR2: SEHNR and FQNEAQ (reference sequence). DNA for the CDR3: TGTGCCAGCAGCTACCTAGCGGGAGGGCCCAGGAATGAGCAGTTCTTC. Translation gives CASSYLAGGPRNEQFF.

The chain links TRBV21-1 to TRBJ1-5; the table calls TRBD1, which could not be checked here. TRBV21-1 is classified as a pseudogene. This CDR3 is 17 amino acids long. The CDR3 region is CASSKGKTGAPHQPQHF. The CDR3 DNA reads TGTGCCAGCAGCAAAGGGAAGACAGGGGCGCCTCATCAGCCCCAGCATTTT.

This clonotype has more than one count but fewer than ten. The V call is TRBV28, the J call TRBJ1-2; a possible D gene is TRBD1 (5 bases). V lost 6 bases, J lost 4 bases, and 12 bases lay in between. Germline lookup yields CDR1 MDHEN and CDR2 SYDVKM. The CDR3 length is 13 residues. CDR3 nucleotide sequence: TGTGCCAGCAGGGCAAGGGGCACCTATGGCTACACCTTC. Translating it yields CASRARGTYGYTF.

The CDR3 DNA reads as TGTGCCAGCAGCACCCGTCCGGCCCAACCGACCTACGAGCAGTACTTC. This translates into CASSTRPAQPTYEQYF. The rearrangement joins TRBV7-9 to TRBJ2-7; D uncertain. CDR3 length: 16 residues. Germline CDR1 and CDR2: SEHNR and FQNEAQ (reference sequence). Trimming stripped 5 bases from V and 2 bases from J, with 19 bases between.

The J gene is TRBJ2-7, the V gene TRBV5-6; D remains ambiguous. The J call could be wrong; TRBJ2-5 is a better fit for the DNA end. This CDR3 spans 14 amino acids. Germline CDR1 SGHDT, CDR2 YYEEEE. CDR3 amino acids: CASSLEATGETQYF. The CDR3 DNA reads TGTGCCAGCAGCTTGGAGGCCACTGGGGAGACCCAGTACTTC.

The chain uses TRBV6-2 or TRBV6-3 and TRBJ2-5; 8 positions match TRBD1. Per germline, CDR1 MNHEY and CDR2 SVGEGT. The V gene end was trimmed by 5 bases and the J gene end by 4 bases; junction bases not matched to a gene: 9. The CDR3 is made up of 15 amino acids. Here the CDR3 reads CASSTLDRAGETQYF. CDR3 bases: TGTGCCAGCAGTACCTTGGACAGGGCGGGAGAGACCCAGTACTTC.

This clonotype appeared a few times. The rearrangement uses TRBV5-5 and TRBJ2-1; D is possibly TRBD2 (5 bases). Germline CDR1 and CDR2: SGHKS and YYEKEE (reference sequence). The CDR3 sequence is 15 residues long. Trimming removed 6 bases from V and 4 bases from J, with 17 bases in between. CDR3 residues: CASTPRPERYNEQFF. As DNA, the CDR3 is TGTGCCAGCACCCCACGACCGGAGCGGTACAATGAGCAGTTCTTC.

There are a few counts of this clonotype. V usage is TRBV27 and J usage is TRBJ1-2; D not certain. V lost 0 bases and J 7 bases, leaving 15 bases between the germline ends. Germline lookup yields CDR1 MNHEY and CDR2 SMNVEV (reference sequence). The CDR3 loop spans 15 amino acids. CDR3 residues: CASSLSPLGRRGYTF. The CDR3 DNA follows: TGTGCCAGCAGTTTATCCCCCTTGGGCCGGCGTGGCTACACCTTC.

The chain joins TRBV6-5 to TRBJ2-7; D possibly corresponds to TRBD1 (5 bases). With 5 bases removed from V and 0 bases from J, the gap between germline ends came to 11 bases. Germline lookup yields CDR1 MNHEY and CDR2 SVGAGI. The CDR3 has 14 amino acids. This CDR3 is CASSVDSLSYEQYF. In DNA form, the CDR3 reads TGTGCCAGCAGTGTAGACAGCCTCTCCTACGAGCAGTACTTC.

The chain joins TRBV29-1 to TRBJ1-1, with 10 nucleotides matching TRBD1. Germline values: CDR1 SQVTM, CDR2 ANQGSEA. V lost 3 bases and J lost 6; bases outside the gene matches: 7. The CDR3 spans 14 residues. Here the CDR3 DNA reads TGCAGCGTTGAGCCAGGACAGGGGGGCTCTGAAGCTTTCTTT. This sequence encodes CSVEPGQGGSEAFF.

The chain employs TRBV4-2 and TRBJ2-1, with 7 positions matching TRBD2. The CDR3 contains 15 residues. V lost 3 bases, J lost 4 bases, and 6 bases stayed unmatched. The germline V gene has CDR1 LGHNA and CDR2 YNFKEQ. CDR3 in DNA: TGTGCCAGCAGCCAGGGGGGGGACTATTACAATGAGCAGTTCTTC. Translated: CASSQGGDYYNEQFF.

In nucleotides, the CDR3 is TGCAGTGCTAGGTGGCTAGCGGGAGCCTACGAGCAGTACTTC. Protein: CSARWLAGAYEQYF. The genes are TRBV20-1 and TRBJ2-7, with TRBD2 identical over 10 bases. The CDR3 loop spans 14 amino acids. Germline CDR1 reads DFQATT; CDR2 reads SNEGSKA (reference sequence). The V segment lost 3 bases and the J segment 2 bases; nucleotides outside the gene matches: 4.

This chain uses TRBV25-1 with TRBJ2-7, with D perhaps matching TRBD2 (5 bases). The V gene lost 2 bases and the J gene lost 7 bases, with 18 bases spanning the gap. The CDR3 runs 15 residues. Germline V gene lookup returns CDR1 MGHDK and CDR2 SYGVNS. The CDR3 DNA is TGTGCCAGCAGTGAAGTTGGTTACGACTACAATGAGCAGTACTTC. Translation: CASSEVGYDYNEQYF.

In nucleotides, the CDR3 is TGTGCCATCAGCTTACACCGAACCTATGGCTACACCTTC. Its protein product is CAISLHRTYGYTF. The chain has TRBV10-3 and TRBJ1-2; D gene unclear. V lost 6 bases, J lost 4 bases, and 12 bases lay in between. Per the germline V gene, CDR1 is ENHRY and CDR2 is SYGVKD. The CDR3 runs to 13 residues.

The chain carries TRBV5-1 and TRBJ2-3, with 8 bases identical to TRBD2. This CDR3 contains 15 residues. CDR1 and CDR2 from the germline V gene are SGHRS and YFSETQ. Trimming cost V 2 bases and J 1 base; bases outside gene matches: 3. The CDR3 reads CASSFSGDRTDTQYF. The CDR3 region has the DNA TGCGCCAGCAGCTTTAGCGGGGATCGCACAGATACGCAGTATTTT.

This clonotype was picked up a small number of times. The V call is TRBV2, the J call TRBJ2-5, with D tentatively TRBD1 (6 bases). The CDR3 is made up of 14 amino acids. The germline V gene encodes CDR1 SNHLY and CDR2 FYNNEI. Deletions cut 0 bases from V and 9 bases from J, with 14 bases between. CDR3 loop: CASSEAGAFRAQYF. Written as DNA, the CDR3 is TGTGCCAGCAGTGAAGCGGGGGCGTTTAGGGCCCAGTACTTC.

The chain carries TRBV12-3 or TRBV12-4 and TRBJ2-3; the D gene could be TRBD1 or TRBD2 (5 bases each). The CDR3 totals 13 residues. The V end was cut by 6 bases, the J end by 4 bases, with 11 bases between. The CDR3 bases are TGTGCCAGCAGCGGGGCTATAGCAGATACGCAGTATTTT. Translating it yields CASSGAIADTQYF.